This TCR beta chain appears in the sequencing data of a study of PD-1 blockade in classical Hodgkin lymphoma. Data came from immunoSEQ multiplex PCR; TCRdb stores just in-frame clones and leaves some out. There are around 13,000 clones in the sample; roughly 86% occur only once, and approximately 24% lies in the top ten. This CDR3 has 15 residues. Germline CDR1 is SGHAT and CDR2 is FQNNGV. V gave up 3 bases and J gave up 4 bases; unmatched junction bases: 8. Every patient experienced relapse after autologous stem cell transplantation, and brentuximab vedotin exposure varied. General study points: Significantly greater TCR diversity emerged by C4D1 in CD4+ cells but not CD8+ cells. Whoever responded completely had baseline diversity much like that seen in newly diagnosed patients.

This clone turned up a few times. The target antigen is unknown. V and J are TRBV11-2 and TRBJ1-2; 7 nucleotides align to TRBD1. The receptor comes from a human donor with classical Hodgkin lymphoma. The specimen was peripheral blood mononuclear cells (PBMCs), collected at baseline. The CDR3 DNA reads as TGTGCCAGCAGCTTCCAGCCCGGGACAGCCTATGGCTACACCTTC. This translates into CASSFQPGTAYGYTF.